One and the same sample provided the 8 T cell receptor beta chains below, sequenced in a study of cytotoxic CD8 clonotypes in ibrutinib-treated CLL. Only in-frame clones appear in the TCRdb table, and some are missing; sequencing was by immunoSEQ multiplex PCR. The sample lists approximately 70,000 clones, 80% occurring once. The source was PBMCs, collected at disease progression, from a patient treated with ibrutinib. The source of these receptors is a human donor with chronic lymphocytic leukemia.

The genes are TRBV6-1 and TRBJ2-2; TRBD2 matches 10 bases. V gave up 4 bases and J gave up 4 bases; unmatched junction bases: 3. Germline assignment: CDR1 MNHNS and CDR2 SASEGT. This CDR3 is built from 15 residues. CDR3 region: CASSVLAGTTGELFF. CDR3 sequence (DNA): TGTGCCAGCAGTGTACTAGCGGGGACCACCGGGGAGCTGTTTTTT.

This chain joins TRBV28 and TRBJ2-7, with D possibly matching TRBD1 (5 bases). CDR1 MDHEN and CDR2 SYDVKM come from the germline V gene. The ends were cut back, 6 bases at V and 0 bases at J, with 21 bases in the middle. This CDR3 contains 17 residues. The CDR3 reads CASSQGTGSLSSYEQYF. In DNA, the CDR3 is TGTGCCAGCAGCCAGGGCACAGGTTCCCTTAGCTCCTACGAGCAGTACTTC.

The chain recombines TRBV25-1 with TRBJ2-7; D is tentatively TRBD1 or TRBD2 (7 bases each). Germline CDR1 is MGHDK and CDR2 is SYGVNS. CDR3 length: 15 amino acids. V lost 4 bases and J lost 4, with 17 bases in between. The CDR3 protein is CASSATGGQYYEQYF. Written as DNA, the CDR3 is TGTGCCAGCAGTGCCACGGGGGGACAGTATTACGAGCAGTACTTC.

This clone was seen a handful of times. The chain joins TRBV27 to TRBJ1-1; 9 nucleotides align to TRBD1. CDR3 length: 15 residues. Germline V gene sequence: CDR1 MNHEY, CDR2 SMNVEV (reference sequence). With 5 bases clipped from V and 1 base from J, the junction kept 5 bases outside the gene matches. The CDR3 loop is CASSPSDRGNTEAFF. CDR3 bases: TGTGCCAGCAGTCCCTCGGACAGGGGGAACACTGAAGCTTTCTTT.

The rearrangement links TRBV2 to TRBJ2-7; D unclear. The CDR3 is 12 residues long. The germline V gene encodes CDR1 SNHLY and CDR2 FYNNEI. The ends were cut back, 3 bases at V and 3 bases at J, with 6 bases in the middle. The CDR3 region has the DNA TGTGCCAGCAGTGAGTCAGACTACGAGCAGTACTTC. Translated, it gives CASSESDYEQYF. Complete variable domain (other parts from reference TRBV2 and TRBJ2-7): EPEVTQTPSHQVTQMGQEVILRCVPISNHLYFYWYRQILGQKVEFLVSFYNNEISEKSEIFDDQFSVERPDGSNFTLKIRSTKLEDSAMYFCASSESDYEQYFGPGTRLTVT.

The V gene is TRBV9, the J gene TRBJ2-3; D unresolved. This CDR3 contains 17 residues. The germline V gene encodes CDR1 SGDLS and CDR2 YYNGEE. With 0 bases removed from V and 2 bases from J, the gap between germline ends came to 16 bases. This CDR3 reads CASSVGGLPAHTDTQYF. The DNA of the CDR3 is TGTGCCAGCAGCGTAGGAGGATTGCCCGCACACACAGATACGCAGTATTTT.

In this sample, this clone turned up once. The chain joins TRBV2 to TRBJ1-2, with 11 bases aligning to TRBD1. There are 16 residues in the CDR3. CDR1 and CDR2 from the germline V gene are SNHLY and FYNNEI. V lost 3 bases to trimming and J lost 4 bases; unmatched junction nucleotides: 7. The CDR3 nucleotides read TGTGCCAGCAGTGACCCCCGGGACAGGGGGGCCTATGGCTACACCTTC. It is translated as CASSDPRDRGAYGYTF.

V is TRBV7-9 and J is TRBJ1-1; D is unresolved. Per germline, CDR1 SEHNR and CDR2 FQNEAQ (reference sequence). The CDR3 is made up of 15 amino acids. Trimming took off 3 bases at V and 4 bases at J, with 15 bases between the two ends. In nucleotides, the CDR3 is TGTGCCAGCAGCTTCGGTCGGGCGCGAGCCACTGAAGCTTTCTTT. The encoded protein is CASSFGRARATEAFF.